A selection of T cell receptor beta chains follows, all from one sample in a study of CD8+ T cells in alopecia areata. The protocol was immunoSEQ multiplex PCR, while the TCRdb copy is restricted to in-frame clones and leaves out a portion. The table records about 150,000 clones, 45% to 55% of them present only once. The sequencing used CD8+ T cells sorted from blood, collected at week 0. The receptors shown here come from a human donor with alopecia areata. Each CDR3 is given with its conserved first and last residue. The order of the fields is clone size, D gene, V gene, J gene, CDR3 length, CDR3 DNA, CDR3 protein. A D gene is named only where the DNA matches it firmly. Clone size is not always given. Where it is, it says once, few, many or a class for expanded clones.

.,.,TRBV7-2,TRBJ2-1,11,TGTGCCAGCAGCTTCGGTTCTGAGCAGTTCTTC,CASSFGSEQFF
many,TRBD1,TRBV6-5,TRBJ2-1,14,TGTGCCAGCAGTTGGGACAGCTCCTACAATGAGCAGTTCTTC,CASSWDSSYNEQFF
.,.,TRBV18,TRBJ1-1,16,TGTGCCAGCTCACCCAGCCCCGCATTGTGGGACACTGAAGCTTTCTTT,CASSPSPALWDTEAFF
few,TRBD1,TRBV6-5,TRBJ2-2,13,TGTGCCAGCGGGACAGTTAACACCGGGGAGCTGTTTTTT,CASGTVNTGELFF
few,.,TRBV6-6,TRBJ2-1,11,TGTGCCAGCAGTTACTCGAATGAGCAGTTCTTC,CASSYSNEQFF
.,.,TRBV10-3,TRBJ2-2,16,TGTGCCATCAGTGAGTCGCGGGGTACGAACACCGGGGAGCTGTTTTTT,CAISESRGTNTGELFF
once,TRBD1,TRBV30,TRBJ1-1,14,TGTGCCTCGCTCCGGGACAGGGGCTACACTGAAGCTTTCTTT,CASLRDRGYTEAFF
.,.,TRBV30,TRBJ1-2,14,TGTGCCTGGAGTGGTACGTCGGGGGCCTATGGCTACACCTTC,CAWSGTSGAYGYTF
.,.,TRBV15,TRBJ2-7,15,TGTGCCACCAGCAGAGATGAAGGGATTGGATACGAGCAGTACTTC,CATSRDEGIGYEQYF
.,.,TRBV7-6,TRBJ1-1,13,TGTGCCAGCAGCCCCCGTAAAGGGGGGACAGCTTTCTTT,CASSPRKGGTAFF
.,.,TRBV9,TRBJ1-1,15,TGTGCCAGCAGCGTAGCTGAAGTGGCTAGCCCCGAAGCTTTCTTT,CASSVAEVASPEAFF
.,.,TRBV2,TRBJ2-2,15,TGTGCCAGCGGTCAGGGGCCTCGAGACACCGGGGAGCTGTTTTTT,CASGQGPRDTGELFF
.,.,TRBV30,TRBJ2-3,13,TGTGCCTGGAGTGTGCAGCTCACAGATACGCAGTATTTT,CAWSVQLTDTQYF
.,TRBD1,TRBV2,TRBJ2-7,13,TGTGCCAGTACAGGGGGCCAGGCCTACGAGCAGTACTTC,CASTGGQAYEQYF
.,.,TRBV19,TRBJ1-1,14,TGTGCCAGTAGTTCCAAGGGAGGGGTCACTGAAGCTTTCTTT,CASSSKGGVTEAFF
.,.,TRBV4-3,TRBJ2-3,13,TGCGCCAGCAGCCAATCGCGGTGGGATACGCAGTATTTT,CASSQSRWDTQYF
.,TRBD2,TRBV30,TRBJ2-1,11,TGTGCCTGGACTAGCGGGGCTGAGCAGTTCTTC,CAWTSGAEQFF
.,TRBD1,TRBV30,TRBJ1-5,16,TGTGCCTGGAGTGACCCGGGACAGGGGATGGTTCAGCCCCAGCATTTT,CAWSDPGQGMVQPQHF
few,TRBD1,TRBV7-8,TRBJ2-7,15,TGTGCCAGCAGCGGAAGCGACAGGGATGGCTACGAGCAGTACTTC,CASSGSDRDGYEQYF
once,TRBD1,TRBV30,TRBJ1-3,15,TGTGCCTGGAGTCGGGACGGGACAGCTCGAAACACCATATATTTT,CAWSRDGTARNTIYF
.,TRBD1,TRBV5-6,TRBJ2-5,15,TGTGCCAGCAGCTTCTGGACAGGGAGGCAAGAGACCCAGTACTTC,CASSFWTGRQETQYF
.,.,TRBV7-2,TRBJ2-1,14,TGTGCCAGCAGCTTAAGCATCTCCTACAATGAGCAGTTCTTC,CASSLSISYNEQFF
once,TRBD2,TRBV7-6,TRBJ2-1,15,TGTGCCAGCAGCTTCAGCGGGGGGGCCTACAATGAGCAGTTCTTC,CASSFSGGAYNEQFF
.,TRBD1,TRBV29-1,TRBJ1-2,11,TGCAGCGGGAGGACAGGGGATGGCTACACCTTC,CSGRTGDGYTF
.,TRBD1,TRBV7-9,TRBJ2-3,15,TGTGCCAGCAGTTATCAGGGGGCTGGCACAGATACGCAGTATTTT,CASSYQGAGTDTQYF
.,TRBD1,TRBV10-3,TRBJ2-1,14,TGTGCCATCAGTGAGAATACAGGGGGCAATGAGCAGTTCTTC,CAISENTGGNEQFF
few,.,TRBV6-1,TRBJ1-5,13,TGTGCCAGCAGTGATTTGTTTTTACAGCCCCAGCATTTT,CASSDLFLQPQHF
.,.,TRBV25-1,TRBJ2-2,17,TGTGCCAGCAGTTACGTCTACCCCCGGAGGAACACCGGGGAGCTGTTTTTT,CASSYVYPRRNTGELFF
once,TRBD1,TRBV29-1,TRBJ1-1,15,TGCAGCGTTGAAGGGATCTGGGACAGGGCGACTGAAGCTTTCTTT,CSVEGIWDRATEAFF
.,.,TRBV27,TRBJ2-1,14,TGTGCCAGCAGTTTAGAAAGCCAGTACAATGAGCAGTTCTTC,CASSLESQYNEQFF
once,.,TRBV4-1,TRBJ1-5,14,TGCGCCAGCAGCCTCCGGGAGTACAATCAGCCCCAGCATTTT,CASSLREYNQPQHF
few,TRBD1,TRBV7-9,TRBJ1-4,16,TGTGCCAGCAGCTCCCCGGGGACAGGGGGCGGTGAAAAACTGTTTTTT,CASSSPGTGGGEKLFF
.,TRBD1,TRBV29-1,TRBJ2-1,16,TGCAGCGTTGAAGTCAGGACAGGGGGCCCGACTAATGAGCAGTTCTTC,CSVEVRTGGPTNEQFF
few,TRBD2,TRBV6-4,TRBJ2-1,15,TGTGCCAGCAGTTCTACCGGGGGGGCCTACAATGAGCAGTTCTTC,CASSSTGGAYNEQFF
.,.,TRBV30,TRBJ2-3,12,TGTGCCTGGGTTCCCACTCTAATACTGCAGTATTTT,CAWVPTLILQYF
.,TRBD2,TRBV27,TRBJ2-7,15,TGTGCCAGCAGTTTATCGAGGGGAGGGGTCCACGAGCAGTACTTC,CASSLSRGGVHEQYF
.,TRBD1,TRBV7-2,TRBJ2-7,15,TGTGCCAGCAGCGTAGGGGGACAGGGCCCCTACGAGCAGTACTTC,CASSVGGQGPYEQYF
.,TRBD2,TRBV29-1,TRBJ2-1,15,TGCAGCGTTGAAGGTAGCAGCGGGGGGGCCCATGAGCAGTTCTTC,CSVEGSSGGAHEQFF
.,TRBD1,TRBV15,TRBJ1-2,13,TGTGCCACCAGCCACCGACAGGGCAATGGCTACACCTTC,CATSHRQGNGYTF
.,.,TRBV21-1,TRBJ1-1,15,TGTGCCAGCAGCAAAACGGGGCGAACTAACACTGAAGCTTTCTTT,CASSKTGRTNTEAFF
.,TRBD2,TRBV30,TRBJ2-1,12,TGTGCCTGGAGTCTAGCGGGGGATGAGCAGTTCTTC,CAWSLAGDEQFF
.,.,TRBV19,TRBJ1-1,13,TGTGCCAGTAGAAGGGGCCCGGGCACTGAAGCTTTCTTT,CASRRGPGTEAFF
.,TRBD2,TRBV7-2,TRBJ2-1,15,TGTGCCAGCAGCTTAGAGGGACTACAACTCAATGAGCAGTTCTTC,CASSLEGLQLNEQFF
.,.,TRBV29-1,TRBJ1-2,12,TGCAGCGTTGAGTCCAGGGCTAATGGCTACACCTTC,CSVESRANGYTF
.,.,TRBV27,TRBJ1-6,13,TGTGCCAGCAGTTTGCAGGATCTTTCACCCCTCCACTTT,CASSLQDLSPLHF
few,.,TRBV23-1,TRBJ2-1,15,TGCGCCAGCAGCGGGATCTACGGGAGCGGGAATGAGCAGTTCTTC,CASSGIYGSGNEQFF
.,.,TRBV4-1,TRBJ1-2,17,TGCGCCAGCAGCCAAGATCAGTCCCCGACGGTGGACTATGGCTACACCTTC,CASSQDQSPTVDYGYTF
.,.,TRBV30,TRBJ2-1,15,TGTGCCTGGAGTATGGGGGGCGGCTCCTACAATGAGCAGTTCTTC,CAWSMGGGSYNEQFF
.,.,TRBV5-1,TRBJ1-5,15,TGCGCCAGCAGCTTGGAAGGGGAAGGCTGGCAGCCCCAGCATTTT,CASSLEGEGWQPQHF
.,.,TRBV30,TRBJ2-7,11,TGTGCCTGGACGGGGACCTACGAGCAGTACTTC,CAWTGTYEQYF
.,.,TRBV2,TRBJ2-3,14,TGTGCCAGCAGCCGCAGGGGTCCCACAGATACGCAGTATTTT,CASSRRGPTDTQYF
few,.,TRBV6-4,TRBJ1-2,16,TGTGCCAGCAGTGACTCGAAGTCCGGATCCCCCTTGCGGGACACCTTC,CASSDSKSGSPLRDTF
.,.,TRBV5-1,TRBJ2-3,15,TGCGCCAGCAGCTTCAGACGTCCTAGCACAGATACGCAGTATTTT,CASSFRRPSTDTQYF